The 3 T cell receptor beta chains in this list originate from one sample, sequenced in a study of neoadjuvant nivolumab and ipilimumab in lung cancer. Some clones are missing from TCRdb's copy, which holds only in-frame ones; the method was immunoSEQ multiplex PCR. The sample shows 40,000 to 60,000 clones, around nine tenths of them seen only once. Source: blood, taken before neoadjuvant nivolumab, alone or with ipilimumab. The receptors here all came from an adult with non-small cell lung cancer. Some clones in this sample may be carry-over from other donors' samples.

The sample holds one count of this clone. The V call is TRBV7-3, the J call TRBJ2-3, with 9 nucleotides matching TRBD2. J gave up 1 base and V 6 bases, and 5 bases lay outside the gene matches. The CDR3 loop spans 15 amino acids. Germline V gives CDR1 SGHTA, CDR2 FQGTGA. CDR3 region: CASSSSGIRTDTQYF. The CDR3 bases are TGTGCCAGCAGTTCTAGCGGGATCCGCACAGATACGCAGTATTTT. Variable domain in full (rest from reference TRBV7-3 and TRBJ2-3): GAGVSQTPSNKVTEKGKYVELRCDPISGHTALYWYRQSLGQGPEFLIYFQGTGAADDSGLPNDRFFAVRPEGSVSTLKIQRTERGDSAVYLCASSSSGIRTDTQYFGPGTRLTVL.

The rearrangement uses TRBV18 and TRBJ2-7; D gene unclear. The V end was cut by 6 bases, the J end by 2 bases, with 14 bases between. The CDR3 consists of 14 residues. Germline CDR1 is KGHSH and CDR2 is LQKENI. CDR3 amino acids: CASSHNTLPYEQYF. The CDR3 DNA reads TGTGCCAGCTCCCATAACACCCTGCCCTACGAGCAGTACTTC.

This clone occurred a few times. The V and J genes are TRBV10-3 and TRBJ1-1; D not resolved. The CDR3 has 15 amino acids. CDR1 is ENHRY and CDR2 is SYGVKD in the germline V gene. Trimming removed 1 base from V and 4 bases from J, with 13 bases in between. CDR3 nucleotides: TGTGCCATCAGTGAGTTGCTTGGACGGACCACTGAAGCTTTCTTT. This sequence encodes CAISELLGRTTEAFF.